A selection of T cell receptor beta chains follows, all from one sample in a study of CD8 T cells in ankylosing spondylitis. TCRdb passed the 5' RACE reads through MiXCR, listing each CDR3 protein once. The sample includes 150,000 to 250,000 distinct CDR3 sequences, 9.5% to 15% seen only once; the top ten take approximately 15%. Source material: blood, either unsorted or a sorted T cell fraction (not recorded which). Receptors originate from a male donor with ankylosing spondylitis or in good health (not recorded which). The CDR3 runs from the conserved cysteine through the conserved F or W. Fields, in order: J gene, clone size, D gene, V gene, CDR3 protein, CDR3 DNA. A D gene is named only where the DNA matches it firmly. Not all rows give a size; the values are once, few, many and, for expanded clones, a class.

TRBJ1-2 | many | TRBD1 | TRBV29-1 | CSVPDRGGGYTF | TGCAGCGTACCAGACAGGGGGGGAGGCTACACCTTC
TRBJ2-6 | few | . | TRBV2 | CASSEYPRSSGANVLTF | TGTGCCAGCAGTGAATATCCCCGCAGCTCTGGGGCCAACGTCCTGACTTTC
TRBJ2-7 | . | TRBD2 | TRBV27 | CASSPPSSGYGYEQYF | TGTGCCAGCAGCCCCCCCTCTAGCGGATACGGCTACGAGCAGTACTTC
TRBJ2-5 | . | . | TRBV30 | CAWSVQETQYF | TGTGCCTGGAGTGTACAAGAGACCCAGTACTTC
TRBJ2-3 | many | . | TRBV5-1 | CASSLVPTDTQYF | TGCGCCAGCAGCTTGGTCCCCACAGATACGCAGTATTTT
TRBJ1-4 | few | TRBD1 | TRBV5-6 | CASSRTGQGFEKLFF | TGTGCCAGCAGTCGGACGGGACAGGGTTTTGAAAAACTGTTTTTT
TRBJ2-5 | . | TRBD2 | TRBV5-6 | CASSGGLAAQETQYF | TGTGCCAGCAGCGGGGGACTAGCGGCTCAAGAGACCCAGTACTTC
TRBJ1-1 | many | . | TRBV12-3/TRBV12-4 | CASSLNREAFF | TGTGCCAGCAGTTTAAACAGGGAAGCTTTCTTT
TRBJ2-7 | . | TRBD2 | TRBV27 | CASSSGLAGPPGEQYF | TGTGCCAGCAGTTCAGGACTAGCGGGGCCCCCGGGAGAGCAGTACTTC
TRBJ2-2 | . | TRBD2 | TRBV20-1 | CSARLAGTGELFF | TGCAGTGCTCGACTAGCGGGTACCGGGGAGCTGTTTTTT
TRBJ1-2 | . | . | TRBV11-2 | CASSLAGGASYGYTF | TGTGCCAGCAGCTTAGCGGGAGGGGCCAGCTATGGCTACACCTTC
TRBJ2-7 | few | . | TRBV14 | CASSQEGGNEQYF | TGTGCCAGCAGCCAAGAGGGGGGAAACGAGCAGTACTTC
TRBJ2-2 | many | . | TRBV12-3/TRBV12-4 | CASSFAEAGGELFF | TGTGCCAGCAGTTTTGCGGAAGCGGGCGGGGAGCTGTTTTTT
TRBJ2-3 | few | . | TRBV27 | CASSLGALLPFTDTQYF | TGTGCCAGCAGTTTGGGGGCGCTTCTACCTTTCACAGATACGCAGTATTTT
TRBJ2-1 | . | . | TRBV12-5 | CASGLVDEQFF | TGTGCTAGTGGTTTGGTCGATGAGCAGTTCTTC
TRBJ1-2 | many | . | TRBV5-1 | CASSSGYGYTF | TGCGCCAGCAGCTCCGGGTATGGCTACACCTTC
TRBJ2-1 | . | . | TRBV12-5 | CASGFPGTVSNEQFF | TGTGCTAGTGGTTTCCCCGGGACGGTGAGCAATGAGCAGTTCTTC
TRBJ1-4 | . | TRBD1 | TRBV9 | CASSGLTGGNEKLFF | TGTGCCAGCAGCGGGCTGACAGGGGGAAATGAAAAACTGTTTTTT
TRBJ2-3 | . | . | TRBV7-9 | CASSLGQLTDTQYF | TGTGCCAGCAGCCTAGGACAGCTCACAGATACGCAGTATTTT
TRBJ2-2 | . | . | TRBV5-1 | CASSSRGAGTGELFF | TGCGCCAGCAGCTCCCGGGGCGCGGGCACCGGGGAGCTGTTTTTT
TRBJ2-1 | many | TRBD2 | TRBV27 | CASSIGRLAGPNEQFF | TGTGCCAGCAGCATTGGTAGGCTAGCGGGGCCCAATGAGCAGTTCTTC
TRBJ2-2 | many | . | TRBV5-1 | CASSLDRASTGELFF | TGCGCCAGCAGCTTGGACAGGGCGAGCACCGGGGAGCTGTTTTTT
TRBJ2-1 | . | . | TRBV12-3/TRBV12-4 | CASSPFGVGYNEQFF | TGTGCCAGCAGCCCGTTCGGGGTGGGCTACAATGAGCAGTTCTTC
TRBJ2-7 | . | . | TRBV3-1 | CASSPSELGDEQYF | TGTGCCAGCAGCCCGTCGGAGTTGGGCGACGAGCAGTACTTC
TRBJ2-7 | few | TRBD2 | TRBV5-1 | CASRTSVDYEQYF | TGCGCCAGCAGGACTAGCGTGGACTACGAGCAGTACTTC
TRBJ1-1 | many | TRBD1 | TRBV5-1 | CASSLGTGVNTEAFF | TGTGCCAGCAGCTTGGGGACAGGGGTGAACACTGAAGCTTTCTTT
TRBJ2-5 | . | . | TRBV25-1 | CASSDQGKETQYF | TGTGCCAGCAGTGATCAGGGCAAAGAGACCCAGTACTTC
TRBJ1-2 | . | . | TRBV30 | CAWTEISTFYGYTF | TGTGCCTGGACGGAGATCTCCACTTTCTATGGCTACACCTTC
TRBJ2-1 | . | . | TRBV25-1 | CASSSPPPLATNEQFF | TGTGCCAGCAGTTCCCCCCCTCCTCTGGCCACCAATGAGCAGTTCTTC
TRBJ2-5 | few | TRBD2 | TRBV3-1 | CASSRVSGGALETQYF | TGTGCCAGCAGCCGAGTTAGCGGGGGGGCCTTAGAGACCCAGTACTTC
TRBJ1-6 | . | . | TRBV12-3/TRBV12-4 | CASQIGNSPLHF | TGTGCCAGTCAGATCGGGAATTCACCCCTCCACTTT
TRBJ2-3 | many | . | TRBV12-5 | CASVLTSSTLDTQYF | TGTGCTAGTGTCCTGACTTCCTCTACTCTAGATACGCAGTATTTT
TRBJ2-3 | . | . | TRBV7-8 | CASSTGAGGRTDTQYF | TGTGCCAGCAGCACAGGGGCGGGGGGCAGGACAGATACGCAGTATTTT
TRBJ2-7 | . | . | TRBV20-1 | CSARDKGYEQYF | TGCAGTGCTAGAGATAAGGGGTACGAGCAGTACTTC
TRBJ2-2 | . | . | TRBV6-5 | CASSYLGKTGELFF | TGTGCCAGCAGTTACTTAGGCAAAACCGGGGAGCTGTTTTTT
TRBJ2-7 | . | . | TRBV6-9 | CARSYSNF | TGTGCCAGAAGTTATAGTAACTTC
TRBJ2-1 | many | . | TRBV4-2 | CASSQDDGGRYNEQFF | TGTGCCAGCAGCCAAGATGACGGGGGACGTTACAATGAGCAGTTCTTC
TRBJ2-7 | many | . | TRBV5-6 | CASSLGSFPHEQYF | TGTGCCAGCAGCTTAGGCAGTTTTCCCCACGAGCAGTACTTC
TRBJ2-1 | few | TRBD2 | TRBV20-1 | CSADFSGRSYNEQFF | TGCAGTGCTGACTTTAGCGGGCGCTCCTACAATGAGCAGTTCTTC
TRBJ1-2 | many | TRBD1 | TRBV11-2 | CASSPRQGEFGYTF | TGTGCCAGCAGCCCCCGACAGGGAGAGTTTGGCTACACCTTC
TRBJ2-3 | . | . | TRBV6-6 | CATDPGTDTQYF | TGTGCCACCGACCCGGGGACAGATACGCAGTATTTT
TRBJ2-1 | . | . | TRBV20-1 | CSARRGLYNEQFF | TGCAGTGCTAGACGGGGGCTCTACAATGAGCAGTTCTTC
TRBJ2-1 | . | . | TRBV6-1 | CASSEALDIPNNEQFF | TGTGCCAGCAGTGAAGCCCTGGACATCCCGAACAATGAGCAGTTCTTC
TRBJ1-5 | . | . | TRBV12-3/TRBV12-4 | CASSLDSQDQPQHF | TGTGCCAGCAGTTTAGATTCCCAGGATCAGCCCCAGCATTTT
TRBJ2-3 | . | . | TRBV12-3/TRBV12-4 | CASSFGTVGDTQYF | TGTGCCAGCAGTTTCGGGACTGTCGGAGATACGCAGTATTTT
TRBJ1-2 | . | TRBD1 | TRBV4-1 | CASSQGQGYGYTF | TGCGCCAGCAGCCAAGGACAGGGGTATGGCTACACCTTC
TRBJ2-7 | . | . | TRBV9 | CASSPWTYESYEQYF | TGTGCCAGCAGCCCATGGACATACGAATCCTACGAGCAGTACTTC
TRBJ1-1 | many | TRBD1 | TRBV27 | CASSWTGNTEAFF | TGTGCCAGCAGTTGGACAGGGAACACTGAAGCTTTCTTT
TRBJ1-2 | . | . | TRBV5-4 | CASSPGGALLGYTF | TGTGCCAGCAGCCCCGGGGGGGCGTTATTAGGCTACACCTTC
TRBJ1-5 | . | TRBD1 | TRBV11-2 | CASSLMGQGAYSNQPQHF | TGTGCCAGCAGCCTTATGGGACAGGGGGCCTATAGCAATCAGCCCCAGCATTTT
TRBJ1-6 | . | . | TRBV7-9 | CASSLGRDGYNSPLHF | TGTGCCAGCAGCTTAGGGCGGGACGGATATAATTCACCCCTCCACTTT
TRBJ2-7 | once | . | TRBV20-1 | CSARDTASYEQYF | TGCAGTGCTAGAGATACGGCTAGCTACGAGCAGTACTTC
TRBJ2-1 | many | TRBD2 | TRBV11-2 | CASSSFPPAGGNEQFF | TGTGCCAGCAGCTCATTCCCCCCGGCGGGAGGGAATGAGCAGTTCTTC
TRBJ2-7 | . | . | TRBV7-9 | CASSPPVVDEQYF | TGTGCCAGCAGCCCCCCTGTCGTGGACGAGCAGTACTTC